A selection of T cell receptor beta chains follows, all from one sample in a study of shared clonotypes between healthy human individuals. Generated by immunoSEQ multiplex PCR, the TCRdb table keeps only in-frame clones and is missing some. The profile covers roughly 1,100,000 clones, with more than 65% appearing a single time and roughly 1.5% taken by the ten largest. Sequencing input: memory CD4+ T cells sorted from blood. These receptors were collected from a man aged 18 to 29 in good health. Each CDR3 is given with its conserved first and last residue. D genes are given only for firm matches. Clone size, where shown, is once, few, many, or a class for clones that have expanded.

v_gene	j_gene	d_gene	abundance	CDR3nt	CDR3aa
TRBV6-1	TRBJ2-3	-	-	TGTGCCAGCTTCGGACCTAGCCGACTCGATACGCAGTATTTT	CASFGPSRLDTQYF
TRBV5-4	TRBJ2-5	-	-	TGTGCCAGCAGCTTGGGGGGGGTCAAACAAGAGACCCAGTACTTC	CASSLGGVKQETQYF
TRBV18	TRBJ1-3	-	-	TGTGCCAGCTCACTACCCGGGACGGCCGGAGACACCATATATTTT	CASSLPGTAGDTIYF
TRBV27	TRBJ1-4	-	few	TGTGCCAGCAGTTTTTTGTTCCCCTCAACTAATGAAAAACTGTTTTTT	CASSFLFPSTNEKLFF
TRBV5-8	TRBJ2-7	TRBD2	-	TGTGCCAGCAGCTTGGCTAGCGGGAGGGCCAAGGACGAGCAGTACTTC	CASSLASGRAKDEQYF
TRBV10-3	TRBJ1-2	TRBD1	once	TGTGCCATCAGTGAGTCGGACAGGGAAGGCTACACCTTC	CAISESDREGYTF
TRBV5-1	TRBJ2-2	-	-	TGCGCCAGCAGCTTGGGCCACGACGGGACCGGGGAGCTGTTTTTT	CASSLGHDGTGELFF
TRBV5-6	TRBJ2-3	-	-	TGTGCCAGCAGCTTGGCAACGGATACGCAGTATTTT	CASSLATDTQYF
TRBV6-5	TRBJ2-7	-	-	TGTGCCAGCAGTTTATGGGACCCTCGGTTGGGTGAGCAGTACTTC	CASSLWDPRLGEQYF
TRBV5-1	TRBJ2-7	-	-	TGCGCCAGCACCCCCCCAGCCTCCTACGAGCAGTACTTC	CASTPPASYEQYF
TRBV6-1	TRBJ2-7	-	once	TGTGCCAGCAGTCCCGGACGGTCCTACGAGCAGTACTTC	CASSPGRSYEQYF
TRBV2	TRBJ2-1	-	-	TGTGCCAGCAATACGCTAGCGAGGAGAGGCGAGCAGTTCTTC	CASNTLARRGEQFF
TRBV30	TRBJ1-5	-	-	TGTGCCTGGAGCGAGAGCCATCAGCCCCAGCATTTT	CAWSESHQPQHF
TRBV18	TRBJ1-1	-	-	TGTGCCAGCTCACCTCGCAGGGAGGGGACTGAAGCTTTCTTT	CASSPRREGTEAFF
TRBV30	TRBJ1-6	TRBD1	few	TGTGCCTGGGACAGGGTGGGATCACCCCTCCACTTT	CAWDRVGSPLHF
TRBV11-2	TRBJ1-1	-	-	TGTGCCAGCAGCTTAGTAGGGGCCGTAAACACTGAAGCTTTCTTT	CASSLVGAVNTEAFF
TRBV18	TRBJ2-7	-	-	TGTGCCAGCTCACCACCAATGATGGGATCGGGCGAGCAGTACTTC	CASSPPMMGSGEQYF
TRBV30	TRBJ2-3	-	once	TGTGCCTGGAGCCTTCCGGGACTCTACCAAACGGGCCAAAACCCAGATACGCAGTATTTT	CAWSLPGLYQTGQNPDTQYF
TRBV11-3	TRBJ1-1	TRBD1	few	TGTGCCAGCAGCTCCGAGGGGGCGCTAACCCAATACACTGAAGCTTTCTTT	CASSSEGALTQYTEAFF
TRBV6-1	TRBJ2-3	-	-	TGTGCCAGCAAGAGGGGGGCGCAGGGCACAGATACGCAGTATTTT	CASKRGAQGTDTQYF
TRBV6-6	TRBJ1-3	-	-	TGTGCCAGCTTACCCCAGACGGGGAAGGGAAACACCATATATTTT	CASLPQTGKGNTIYF
TRBV5-1	TRBJ2-3	-	-	TGCGCCAGCAGAAGGGTAGGATCGGACACAGATACGCAGTATTTT	CASRRVGSDTDTQYF
TRBV6-1	TRBJ1-1	-	-	TGTGCCAGCAGTGGGGGGGTAGTAGTTACTGAAGCTTTCTTT	CASSGGVVVTEAFF
TRBV7-2	TRBJ1-5	TRBD1	few	TGTGCCAGCACCCGACAGGGGAGCAATCAGCCCCAGCATTTT	CASTRQGSNQPQHF
TRBV5-1	TRBJ1-1	-	-	TGCGCCAGCAGCTTGGAAAATGTGAACACTGAAGCTTTCTTT	CASSLENVNTEAFF
TRBV6-1	TRBJ1-4	-	-	TGTGCCAGCAGTGTGTTGTACAGCCTTAATGAAAAACTGTTTTTT	CASSVLYSLNEKLFF
TRBV6-1	TRBJ2-7	-	-	TGTGCCAGCAGTGAAGGGTACAGGGTCGACGAGCAGTACTTC	CASSEGYRVDEQYF
TRBV5-5	TRBJ2-6	TRBD1	-	TGTGCCAGCAGCTTTGGGACAGGGGGCGCTGGGGCCAACGTCCTGACTTTC	CASSFGTGGAGANVLTF
TRBV2	TRBJ2-2	TRBD2	-	TGTGCCAGCATCCGGGAGGACCCCGGGGAGCTGTTTTTT	CASIREDPGELFF
TRBV27	TRBJ2-2	-	-	TGTGCCAGCAGTCCGCATCGGGTGGACACCGGGGAGCTGTTTTTT	CASSPHRVDTGELFF
TRBV11-2	TRBJ1-2	-	-	TGTGCCAGCAGCTTAAGGGCAGTCTTTAACTATGGCTACACCTTC	CASSLRAVFNYGYTF
TRBV18	TRBJ1-1	TRBD1	-	TGTGCCAGCTCACCCCAGACAGGGGGCGTGAACACTGAAGCTTTCTTT	CASSPQTGGVNTEAFF